The 5 T cell receptor beta chains presented below share a single source sample, sequenced in a study of monozygotic twins with inflammatory bowel disease. TCRdb re-called the 5' RACE reads; one entry per CDR3 protein, DNA not given. Across approximately 400,000 distinct CDR3 sequences, the top ten clones capture about 2.4% of the sample. The material sequenced was blood. Every receptor here comes from a human donor with ulcerative colitis or Crohn's disease, or a healthy co-twin of an affected twin (not recorded which).

The genes are TRBV3-1 and TRBJ2-7; the D call from TCRdb, TRBD2, cannot be confirmed without DNA. CDR1 is LGHDT and CDR2 is YNNKEL in the germline V gene (reference sequence). The CDR3 covers 12 residues. The CDR3 sequence is CASSPTSSEQYF.

The V and J genes are TRBV19 and TRBJ2-1; TCRdb indicates TRBD1, and absent DNA this call remains unverified. Germline CDR1 reads LNHDA; CDR2 reads SQIVND (reference sequence). There are 11 residues in the CDR3. CDR3 loop: CASSDRERQFF.

The genes are TRBV20-1 and TRBJ1-2; absent DNA, TCRdb's TRBD1 call cannot be checked. Germline V gene lookup returns CDR1 DFQATT and CDR2 SNEGSKA (reference sequence). CDR3 length: 16 amino acids. The CDR3 loop is CSAGYPTGAANYGYTF.

The gene calls are TRBV9 and TRBJ2-3. The CDR3 consists of 14 residues. CDR1 is SGDLS, CDR2 YYNGEE, per germline. The CDR3 loop is CASSAIASTDTQYF.

The chain combines TRBV5-1 with TRBJ2-1; TCRdb returns TRBD2, unconfirmable since there is no DNA. The CDR3 is made up of 13 amino acids. CDR1 and CDR2 from the germline V gene are SGHRS and YFSETQ. The CDR3 reads CASSSEGSHEQFF.